What follows is one T cell receptor (beta chain) and its context. Its antigen is unknown. Qualities for individual bases were not recorded, and no much larger clone is one base off. The cohort included 29 patients with locally advanced or metastatic urothelial carcinoma who were treated at Memorial Sloan Kettering on a trial protocol. Peripheral blood mononuclear cells were collected pretreatment and during treatment, with between 1 and 8 total time points per patient. The Qiagen DNeasy Blood extraction kit was used to purify genomic DNA from total PBMCs and from tumor samples. PBMCs were collected pretreatment and during treatment, and were isolated and stored as previously described. Synthetic TCR analog templates were spiked into each PCR to estimate absolute template abundance from read counts. Using the immunoSEQ assay, TCRbeta CDR3 regions were amplified from genomic DNA with bias-controlled V and J gene primers. Sequencing of rearranged TCRbeta segments was performed at approximately 20X coverage. As for how the authors treated the data: Sequencing errors were corrected by clustering, and CDR3s were annotated against IMGT so that V, D and J genes could be assigned. Only productive TCRbeta rearrangements were used in downstream analyses, excluding out-of-frame or stop-codon sequences. Clonality was computed as one minus Shannon entropy normalized by the log of the number of unique productive sequences. Clones differing between time points or between blood and tumor were identified using Fisher's exact test with Benjamini-Hochberg correction, with an adjusted p below 0.01 applied as the threshold. The immuneACCESS repertoire file appears here via TCRdb, limited to in-frame rearrangements. These files lack a portion of the clones; in checked studies, under half of the deficit traces to unresolved V genes, and the cause of the others is not known. V and J calls and clone size come straight from that table; D and trimming were deduced from the DNA. The sample table contains tens of thousands of clones; only one count was recorded for roughly 84% of them. Together, the top ten hold less than 3% of the sample.

The data belong to a study of PD-L1 blockade in urothelial cancer (dated by TCRdb to the late 2010s). Broadly, across the study: Every patient began therapy in the mid-2010s and was given atezolizumab 1,200 mg intravenously every 3 weeks. TCR sequencing covered pretreatment tumor samples and matched, serially collected peripheral blood taken before and after atezolizumab treatment. Blood samples were analyzed at 3 weeks after treatment start (second dose) and at 6 weeks after treatment start. In the same patients who had TCR sequencing, pretreatment tumors also underwent whole exome sequencing and RNA sequencing. Approximately 30 patients had pretreatment blood TCR-seq, about 25 had at least one posttreatment blood collection, and about 25 had tumor TCR-seq. An ECOG performance status of 0 or 1 was recorded for the patients, and 0 to 3 prior chemotherapy regimens had been received by the patients. Blood samples yielded a median of around 130,000 T cells and more than 80,000 unique TCRs, with median clonality approximately 0.08. An exploratory multi-omic analysis was conducted of the somatic, immune and clinical correlates of response to PD-L1 blockade with atezolizumab in urothelial cancer. Progression-free survival longer than 6 months counted as durable clinical benefit, and TCR features were additionally tested against both progression-free and overall survival. About 85% of the roughly 29 patients were males with bladder-origin urothelial cancer, and 18 of 29 reported a prior smoking history. Durable clinical benefit was achieved by nine patients but not by the remaining 20.

The research as a whole found: At 3 weeks after the start of treatment, tumor-associated TCR clones in peripheral blood had expanded more in patients with durable benefit (n of about 22, p = 0.022). Because of the small sample size (n ≈ 31) and the many exploratory analyses performed, the results are intended to be regarded as hypothesis-generating. A pretreatment peripheral blood TCR clonality below the median was linked to improved progression-free and overall survival.

The receptor was derived from a man aged 45-65 years with urothelial cancer. The sample here was PBMCs, taken around atezolizumab (anti-PD-L1) treatment.

This receptor has the CDR3 CASSLTTAGVGTDTQYF. The DNA sequence is TGTGCCAGCAGCTTGACGACGGCGGGAGTGGGAACAGATACGCAGTATTTT. The rearranged segments are TRBV5-8 and TRBJ2-3; the junction holds 7 bases that match TRBD2. Germline trimming: 1 base from V, 3 bases from J; junction bases outside gene matches: 11. The germline V gene specifies SGHTS as CDR1 and YDEGEE as CDR2. The CDR3 runs 17 residues from the cysteine to the phenylalanine. Just CDR3 DNA is preserved here, 51 bases in frame from base 1.